One sample yielded the 23 T cell receptor beta chains listed below, sequenced in a study of blood T cells in healthy people across ages. Through a sample-barcoded 5' primer and a J-beta primer mix, a second PCR was run for roughly 6 to 12 cycles. TCRdb reprocessed the 5' RACE reads via MiXCR and lists one record per CDR3 protein. The repertoire holds about 1.5 million distinct CDR3 sequences, with less than 45% as singletons. The sequencing sample was made of blood. The receptors here all came from a woman aged 18-29 years in good health.

This clonotype occurred many times. The chain combines TRBV4-1 with TRBJ2-1; D is perhaps TRBD1 (6 bases). CDR3 length: 13 residues. Between the trimmed V and J ends, which lost 6 bases and 4 bases, there was a span of 10 bases. In germline, CDR1 is MGHRA, CDR2 YSYEKL. This CDR3 reads CASRPTGYNEQFF. DNA of the CDR3: TGCGCCAGCAGACCAACAGGGTACAATGAGCAGTTCTTC.

This sequence joins TRBV12-3 or TRBV12-4 and TRBJ1-2; D might be TRBD1 (5 bases). V lost 5 bases and J lost 8, with 12 bases in between. The CDR3 is 12 amino acids. In nucleotides, the CDR3 is TGTGCCAGCAGTGAGCGGTCAGGGGGCTACACCTTC. It encodes CASSERSGGYTF.

This clonotype was seen only a few times. The chain is built from TRBV2 and TRBJ2-1; TRBD2 agrees at 9 bases. The CDR3 is 14 amino acids. Trimming cost V 7 bases and J 6 bases; bases outside gene matches: 7. CDR1 is SNHLY, CDR2 FYNNEI, per germline. In DNA form, the CDR3 reads TGTGCCAGCAACGGCGGGAGGGGTTTCAATGAGCAGTTCTTC. It translates to CASNGGRGFNEQFF.

The table lists this clonotype with a few counts. The V call is TRBV20-1, the J call TRBJ2-1; a possible D gene is TRBD2 (6 bases). This CDR3 is 16 amino acids long. CDR1 and CDR2 (germline): DFQATT, SNEGSKA (reference sequence). Trimming left V 4 bases short and J 3 bases short, with 19 bases between. CDR3: CSANPGGTPLYNEQFF. The CDR3 nucleotides are TGCAGTGCTAACCCTGGCGGGACTCCTCTCTACAATGAGCAGTTCTTC.

V gene TRBV30 combines with J gene TRBJ2-7; perhaps TRBD2 as D (6 bases). Trimming removed 4 bases from V and 7 bases from J, with 14 bases in between. The germline V gene has CDR1 GTSNPN and CDR2 SVGIG (reference sequence). The CDR3 consists of 12 residues. CDR3 in DNA: TGTGCCTGGACGGACGGGGGAACGGAGCAGTACTTC. This codes for CAWTDGGTEQYF. Using reference TRBV30 and TRBJ2-7 for the parts outside the CDR3, the full variable domain is SQTIHQWPATLVQPVGSPLSLECTVEGTSNPNLYWYRQAAGRGLQLLFYSVGIGQISSEVPQNLSASRPQDRQFILSSKKLLLSDSGFYLCAWTDGGTEQYFGPGTRLTVT.

The rearrangement links TRBV28 to TRBJ1-5; a possible D gene is TRBD1 (6 bases). The V gene's germline CDR1 is MDHEN and CDR2 SYDVKM. Trimming removed 2 bases at V and 3 bases at J, with 14 bases between. The CDR3 is 16 residues long. The CDR3 sequence is CASSLRRQENNQPQHF. The CDR3 DNA sequence: TGTGCCAGCAGTTTAAGGCGACAGGAGAACAATCAGCCCCAGCATTTT.

J is TRBJ2-1 and V is TRBV7-2, with a tentative D call TRBD1 (5 bases). The V gene lost 2 bases and the J gene lost 8 bases, with 19 bases spanning the gap. CDR3 length equals 16 residues. CDR1 is SGHTA and CDR2 is FQGNSA in the germline V gene. CDR3 nucleotide sequence: TGTGCCAGCAGCTTACTTCGGAGCAGGGCGGTAGATGAGCAGTTCTTC. Encoded protein: CASSLLRSRAVDEQFF.

The chain joins TRBV27 to TRBJ1-2; D gene ambiguous. This CDR3 is built from 14 residues. Germline V lookup: CDR1 MNHEY, CDR2 SMNVEV (reference sequence). Trimming pared 5 bases from V and 4 bases from J, leaving 14 bases between. The CDR3 loop is CASSRQEGSYGYTF. The CDR3 nucleotides read TGTGCCAGCAGTCGGCAAGAGGGCTCCTATGGCTACACCTTC.

Ten or more counts support this clonotype. The chain is built from TRBV20-1 and TRBJ2-3; TRBD1 matches 11 bases. This CDR3 has 17 residues. Per the germline V gene, CDR1 is DFQATT and CDR2 is SNEGSKA (reference sequence). After removal of 4 bases from V and 5 bases from J, the junction contained 14 bases not matched to a gene. CDR3 sequence reads: CSATIIAGQGVKDTQYF. In nucleotides, the CDR3 is TGCAGTGCTACAATAATCGCGGGACAGGGGGTGAAAGATACGCAGTATTTT.

This chain uses TRBV9 with TRBJ2-7; 10 bases agree with TRBD1. Unmatched junction bases numbered 14, after V lost 4 bases and J lost 7 bases. Germline CDR1 is SGDLS and CDR2 is YYNGEE. CDR3 size: 16 residues. The CDR3 nucleotides read TGTGCCAGCAGCCCTAGCGGACAGGGGGGGTACAATGAGCAGTACTTC. Encoded protein: CASSPSGQGGYNEQYF.

The chain is built from TRBV3-1 and TRBJ1-2; D possibly corresponds to TRBD1 (6 bases). V lost 2 bases and J lost 1, with 17 bases in between. This CDR3 comprises 17 residues. Germline V gene sequence: CDR1 LGHDT, CDR2 YNNKEL (reference sequence). The CDR3 DNA reads as TGTGCCAGCAGCCAATTAGGACAGAGCGGATTTAACTATGGCTACACCTTC. Translated, it gives CASSQLGQSGFNYGYTF.

The CDR3: CASSFTRGRETQYF. The CDR3 region has the DNA TGTGCCAGCAGCTTCACCCGGGGGAGAGAGACCCAGTACTTC. The chain joins TRBV7-2 to TRBJ2-5, with TRBD2 as a possible D gene (6 bases). The CDR3 sequence is 14 residues long. Germline loops: CDR1 SGHTA, CDR2 FQGNSA. The ends were cut back, 3 bases at V and 4 bases at J, with 12 bases in the middle.

The genes are TRBV10-3 and TRBJ1-2, with D possibly TRBD1 on 5 matching bases. The germline V gene has CDR1 ENHRY and CDR2 SYGVKD. V was trimmed by 8 bases and J by 12 bases, leaving 19 bases between them. The CDR3 is 12 residues long. In DNA form, the CDR3 reads TGTGCCATCCGGGGCACAGATGCTATCGACACCTTC. This encodes CAIRGTDAIDTF.

The V call is TRBV6-1, the J call TRBJ2-1, with 14 nucleotides matching TRBD2. The germline V gene has CDR1 MNHNS and CDR2 SASEGT. The CDR3 spans 18 residues. The V gene end was trimmed by 6 bases and the J gene end by 7 bases; junction bases not matched to a gene: 14. CDR3 in amino acids: CASSLTSGRAELWNEQFF. As DNA, the CDR3 is TGTGCCAGCAGCCTGACTAGCGGGAGGGCCGAGCTCTGGAATGAGCAGTTCTTC.

The rearrangement joins TRBV29-1 to TRBJ2-1; 8 bases fit TRBD2. V lost 0 bases, J lost 2 bases, and 6 bases stayed unmatched. CDR1 and CDR2 (germline): SQVTM, ANQGSEA. The CDR3 length is 16 residues. The CDR3 nucleotides read TGCAGCGTTGAAGATACTAGCGGTAGAACCTACAATGAGCAGTTCTTC. Encoded protein: CSVEDTSGRTYNEQFF.

The chain couples TRBV7-2 to TRBJ2-5, with a possible D match to TRBD1 (6 bases). V lost 3 bases to trimming and J lost 7 bases, with 9 bases between them. The CDR3 sequence is 12 residues long. The germline gives CDR1 SGHTA, CDR2 FQGNSA. CDR3 amino acids: CASSFEGVTQYF. The CDR3 nucleotides read TGTGCCAGCAGCTTCGAGGGGGTGACCCAGTACTTC.

The CDR3 loop is CASSFRFRDTQYF. The CDR3 coding sequence is TGTGCCAGCAGTTTCCGGTTTCGGGACACCCAGTACTTC. V and J are TRBV28 and TRBJ2-5; D could derive from TRBD1 or TRBD2 (5 bases each). The CDR3 spans 13 residues. The V end was cut by 3 bases, the J end by 8 bases, with 13 bases between. Germline V gene sequence: CDR1 MDHEN, CDR2 SYDVKM.

This clonotype came up many times. This chain uses TRBV29-1 with TRBJ1-1; 7 nucleotides line up with TRBD1. CDR3 size: 12 residues. Germline V gene lookup returns CDR1 SQVTM and CDR2 ANQGSEA. The J segment lost 3 bases and the V segment lost 3 bases, leaving 1 base of the junction unmatched. The CDR3 protein is CSVDRGYTEAFF. Written as DNA, the CDR3 is TGCAGCGTTGACAGGGGGTACACTGAAGCTTTCTTT. The whole variable domain, remainder taken from reference TRBV29-1 and TRBJ1-1, is SAVISQKPSRDICQRGTSLTIQCQVDSQVTMMFWYRQQPGQSLTLIATANQGSEATYESGFVIDKFPISRPNLTFSTLTVSNMSPEDSSIYLCSVDRGYTEAFFGQGTRLTVV.

The rearrangement uses TRBV29-1 and TRBJ2-5; D gene uncertain. The CDR3 runs to 16 residues. Trimming pared 2 bases from V and 1 base from J, leaving 17 bases between. Germline loops: CDR1 SQVTM, CDR2 ANQGSEA. CDR3 bases: TGCAGCGTTGAACACCCCCTGGGTGGTGTCCAAGAGACCCAGTACTTC. Translating it yields CSVEHPLGGVQETQYF. The full variable domain, with the rest looked up from reference TRBV29-1 and TRBJ2-5, is SAVISQKPSRDICQRGTSLTIQCQVDSQVTMMFWYRQQPGQSLTLIATANQGSEATYESGFVIDKFPISRPNLTFSTLTVSNMSPEDSSIYLCSVEHPLGGVQETQYFGPGTRLLVL.

This clonotype was seen only a few times. The rearrangement links TRBV4-1 to TRBJ1-2; TRBD1 aligns across 10 bases. This CDR3 is 15 amino acids long. The ends lost 4 bases at V and 3 bases at J; junction bases unmatched: 5. Per germline, CDR1 MGHRA and CDR2 YSYEKL. The CDR3 protein is CASSPRQGADYGYTF. Here the CDR3 DNA reads TGCGCCAGCAGCCCTAGACAGGGGGCGGACTATGGCTACACCTTC.

This clonotype was recorded a few times. V and J are TRBV5-6 and TRBJ1-1; D is ambiguous. CDR1 and CDR2 (germline): SGHDT, YYEEEE. CDR3 size: 14 residues. Trimming took 1 base from V and 3 from J, leaving 10 bases between them. The CDR3 reads CASSLIGEYTEAFF. The CDR3, as DNA: TGTGCCAGCAGCTTGATCGGGGAATACACTGAAGCTTTCTTT.

The chain employs TRBV20-1 and TRBJ2-1; D is perhaps TRBD2 (6 bases). Germline CDR1 reads DFQATT; CDR2 reads SNEGSKA (reference sequence). This CDR3 is built from 16 residues. V lost 1 base and J 2 bases, leaving 15 bases between the germline ends. For the CDR3, the DNA is TGCAGTGCTAGAGGAAGTCGTAGCGGCGCCTACAATGAGCAGTTCTTC. Translating it yields CSARGSRSGAYNEQFF.

V is TRBV4-3 and J is TRBJ1-2; TRBD1 is a possible D gene (5 bases). The CDR3 contains 15 residues. V dropped 0 bases and J dropped 3 bases, with 11 bases sitting between them. CDR1 and CDR2 (germline): LGHNA, YSLEER. In DNA form, the CDR3 reads TGCGCCAGCAGCCAAGATCTTTTGGGACACTATGGCTACACCTTC. This sequence encodes CASSQDLLGHYGYTF.